The clone carrying this TCR beta chain was seen once. The entry originates in a study of T cell changes during pregnancy in multiple sclerosis. The data were produced by immunoSEQ multiplex PCR, yet TCRdb's version contains in-frame clones alone and is incomplete. The sample includes 75,000 to 95,000 clones, about 90% seen only once; the top ten take roughly 0.9%. Germline trimming cut 2 bases from V and 9 bases from J; bases unmatched to any gene: 7. This CDR3 has 14 amino acids. Germline V gene data show CDR1 as MGHDK and CDR2 as SYGVNS. This specimen consisted of peripheral blood, obtained in the first trimester of pregnancy. This clonotype originated in a female donor in good health, enrolled as a control in a pregnancy study. The rearrangement links TRBV25-1 to TRBJ2-3, with 8 bases matching TRBD1. The CDR3 DNA sequence: TGTGCCAGCAGTGAACCCCACGACAGGGGCACGCAGTATTTT. Its protein is CASSEPHDRGTQYF.